The entry that follows covers one TCR beta chain sequence. Its antigen is currently unknown. Researchers ran the PCR with 60 Vbeta and 13 Jbeta primers. Assay: immunoSEQ multiplex PCR; the TCRdb copy retains only in-frame clones and omits some. The data hold tens of thousands of clones, with 62% observed a single time. From germline, CDR1 is SGHVS and CDR2 FQNEAQ. This CDR3 region has 14 residues. The trim removed 9 bases at V and 4 bases at J, leaving 11 bases unmatched. The data are from a study of cytomegalovirus exposure and HLA in healthy donors. General observations from the study: A later analysis showed that HLA-associated TCR beta chains had undergone more clonal expansion than equally common others. TCR sequences were mostly rare, though some public TCRs occurred in many donors.

Sequencing used PBMCs. The origin of this receptor is a male donor in good health and CMV-seropositive. The chain has TRBV7-8 and TRBJ1-2; 7 bases are a match to TRBD1. The CDR3 bases are TGTGCCAGTCAGGGGGACCCGCCCTCCTATGGCTACACCTTC. It yields the protein CASQGDPPSYGYTF.